The 25 T cell receptor beta chains below were found in one sample sequenced in a study of blood T cell repertoires in COVID-19. Data came from immunoSEQ multiplex PCR; TCRdb stores just in-frame clones and leaves some out. The sample lists some 350,000 clones; over 70% were seen once. Specimen: peripheral blood. The receptors here all came from a woman in her fifties or sixties with COVID-19, enrolled during active disease.

The chain joins TRBV19 to TRBJ1-6, with D possibly matching TRBD1 (5 bases). CDR1 and CDR2 (germline): LNHDA, SQIVND (reference sequence). The V and J ends lost 1 base and 6 bases respectively, with 7 bases between them. CDR3 length equals 14 residues. The CDR3 coding sequence is TGTGCCAGTAGTATAGGGGGGGGTAATTCACCCCTCCACTTT. Its translation is CASSIGGGNSPLHF.

Comments on this clone: This sample includes further DNA sequences coding for the same CDR3. CDR3 bases: TGTGCCAGCAGCCAATTAGCGGGAGAAGAGACCCAGTACTTC. It translates to CASSQLAGEETQYF. V usage is TRBV14 and J usage is TRBJ2-5; TRBD2 agrees at 9 bases. The junction had 1 base not matched to a gene; V was cut back by 2 bases and J by 3 bases. Germline lookup yields CDR1 SGHDN and CDR2 FVKESK. The CDR3 contains 14 residues.

The chain links TRBV12-3 or TRBV12-4 to TRBJ1-1; D gene uncertain. Trimming left V 5 bases short and J 2 bases short, with 3 bases between. The CDR3 sequence is 11 residues long. CDR3 loop: CASSQNTEAFF. The DNA of the CDR3 is TGTGCCAGCAGTCAAAACACTGAAGCTTTCTTT.

The chain has TRBV9 and TRBJ1-6; 7 nucleotides agree with TRBD1. CDR1 and CDR2 (germline): SGDLS, YYNGEE. V was clipped by 4 bases and J by 10 bases; unmatched bases: 11. This CDR3 contains 15 residues. DNA for the CDR3: TGTGCCAGCAGCTCCAGACAGGGAAGTTCCTCACCCCTCCACTTT. Protein sequence: CASSSRQGSSSPLHF.

The chain recombines TRBV5-4 with TRBJ2-2; tentative D call: TRBD2 (5 bases). The V gene's germline CDR1 is SGHNT and CDR2 YYREEE (reference sequence). V lost 0 bases to trimming and J lost 7 bases, with 16 bases between them. The CDR3 consists of 16 residues. The CDR3 sequence: CASSLGLRGRNGELFF. The CDR3 DNA reads TGTGCCAGCAGCTTGGGTCTGAGAGGGCGGAACGGGGAGCTGTTTTTT.

This clone was observed a few times. The chain links TRBV19 to TRBJ2-1; D possibly corresponds to TRBD1 (5 bases). The CDR3 extends over 14 amino acids. Deletions cut 5 bases from V and 4 bases from J, with 12 bases between. CDR1 and CDR2 from the germline V gene are LNHDA and SQIVND (reference sequence). CDR3 nucleotide sequence: TGTGCCAGTAGTGGAACCAGGGTTTACAATGAGCAGTTCTTC. It translates to CASSGTRVYNEQFF.

This chain links TRBV5-4 with TRBJ2-7, with 8 bases fitting TRBD1. Per germline, CDR1 SGHNT and CDR2 YYREEE (reference sequence). Trimming removed 2 bases from V and 0 bases from J; junction bases left unmatched: 4. The CDR3 extends over 15 amino acids. For the CDR3, the DNA is TGTGCCAGCAGCTTCGGACAGGGTGTCTCCTACGAGCAGTACTTC. Its translation is CASSFGQGVSYEQYF.

The chain carries TRBV19 and TRBJ2-3, with no clear D. The CDR3 consists of 13 residues. The germline gives CDR1 LNHDA, CDR2 SQIVND (reference sequence). The V end lost 3 bases, the J end lost 5 bases, and 9 bases lay between the germline ends. The DNA for the CDR3 is TGTGCCAGTAGTATTTGGCTAGGAGATACGCAGTATTTT. Amino acids: CASSIWLGDTQYF.

This chain uses TRBV4-2 with TRBJ1-2; the match to TRBD1 covers 7 bases. In germline, CDR1 is LGHNA, CDR2 YNFKEQ. J was trimmed by 6 bases and V by 7 bases; bases with no gene match: 11. The CDR3 consists of 14 residues. DNA for the CDR3: TGTGCCAGCACCCGAGGACAGGTTGAGAATGGCTACACCTTC. Translating it yields CASTRGQVENGYTF.

The DNA of the CDR3 is TGTGCCAGCTCACCAATCAGGCAGGGGGACAGTGCTAACTATGGCTACACCTTC. Translation gives CASSPIRQGDSANYGYTF. The chain recombines TRBV18 with TRBJ1-2, with 7 bases identical to TRBD1. The CDR3 covers 18 residues. CDR1 and CDR2 (germline): KGHSH, LQKENI. Losses at the gene ends were 2 bases for V and 0 bases for J; bases not matched to a gene: 12.

The chain combines TRBV11-2 with TRBJ2-2; 9 bases agree with TRBD1. The CDR3 consists of 18 residues. Trimming took 2 bases from V and 0 from J; bases not matched to a gene: 7. Germline V CDR1 and CDR2: SGHAT, FQNNGV. CDR3 protein: CASSLSYRGRSNTGELFF. As DNA, the CDR3 is TGTGCCAGCAGCTTATCTTACAGGGGGCGATCGAACACCGGGGAGCTGTTTTTT.

This chain uses TRBV5-1 with TRBJ2-1; 12 bases line up with TRBD2. The CDR3 spans 20 residues. After removal of 4 bases from V and 0 bases from J, the junction contained 14 bases not matched to a gene. CDR1 SGHRS and CDR2 YFSETQ come from the germline V gene. CDR3 DNA sequence: TGCGCCAGCAGCACCTCTTTGGGACTAGCGGGTCCCAGCTCCTACAATGAGCAGTTCTTC. Translated: CASSTSLGLAGPSSYNEQFF.

This chain joins TRBV18 and TRBJ2-7; D remains ambiguous. This CDR3 region has 13 residues. The V end lost 3 bases, the J end lost 2 bases, and 8 bases lay between the germline ends. Germline V gene data show CDR1 as KGHSH and CDR2 as LQKENI. The CDR3 loop reads CASSPSGTYEQYF. In nucleotides, the CDR3 is TGTGCCAGCTCACCTTCGGGTACCTACGAGCAGTACTTC.

The genes are TRBV5-1 and TRBJ2-2; 10 bases align to TRBD1. Germline values: CDR1 SGHRS, CDR2 YFSETQ. The V segment lost 5 bases and the J segment 6 bases; nucleotides outside the gene matches: 7. This CDR3 has 15 amino acids. CDR3 sequence reads: CASSHGGQGSGELFF. Here the CDR3 DNA reads TGCGCCAGCAGTCACGGGGGACAGGGGTCCGGGGAGCTGTTTTTT.

The rearrangement joins TRBV9 to TRBJ1-2, with TRBD1 as a possible D gene (6 bases). Germline V gives CDR1 SGDLS, CDR2 YYNGEE. Trimming removed 4 bases at V and 4 bases at J, with 14 bases between. CDR3 size: 14 residues. The CDR3 nucleotides are TGTGCCAGCAGCTCCCACAGGGCGGGCTATGGCTACACCTTC. Translation: CASSSHRAGYGYTF.

This rearrangement joins TRBV6-5 to TRBJ2-7, with a possible D match to TRBD1 (6 bases). Germline CDR1 MNHEY, CDR2 SVGAGI. The CDR3 is made up of 14 amino acids. The V end was cut by 8 bases, the J end by 2 bases, with 16 bases between. The CDR3 sequence: CASRGRTAAYEQYF. The CDR3 DNA reads TGTGCCAGCCGAGGGCGGACAGCAGCCTACGAGCAGTACTTC.

This clone appeared a single time. This sequence joins TRBV7-3 and TRBJ2-3, with D maybe TRBD1 (6 bases). V was shortened by 3 bases and J by 5 bases, with 15 bases between the two germline ends. Germline V CDR1 and CDR2: SGHTA, FQGTGA. The CDR3 runs to 15 residues. The DNA for the CDR3 is TGTGCCAGCAGCTTCTATGGGCAGGGGATAGATACGCAGTATTTT. This codes for CASSFYGQGIDTQYF.

The rearrangement uses TRBV19 and TRBJ1-5, with 7 positions matching TRBD1. The germline V gene encodes CDR1 LNHDA and CDR2 SQIVND (reference sequence). Unmatched junction bases numbered 5, after V lost 6 bases and J lost 0 bases. The CDR3 consists of 15 residues. CDR3 in DNA: TGTGCCAGTAGCCTGAGGACAGGTAGCAATCAGCCCCAGCATTTT. It yields the protein CASSLRTGSNQPQHF.

The chain has TRBV24-1 and TRBJ1-5; the match to TRBD1 covers 7 bases. The J segment lost 5 bases and the V segment lost 3 bases, leaving 9 bases of the junction unmatched. This CDR3 contains 16 residues. The germline gives CDR1 KGHDR, CDR2 SFDVKD. CDR3 nucleotides: TGTGCCACCAGTGATGAGACAGGGAAGGCCCATCAGCCCCAGCATTTT. Protein: CATSDETGKAHQPQHF.

The chain joins TRBV24-1 to TRBJ2-1; TRBD1 matches 8 bases. Trimming at V came to 4 bases and at J to 5 bases, leaving 6 bases not matched to a gene. Germline V CDR1 and CDR2: KGHDR, SFDVKD. This CDR3 has 15 residues. The CDR3 DNA sequence: TGTGCCACCAGTGAGGGCGGGACAGGAAACAATGAGCAGTTCTTC. As protein: CATSEGGTGNNEQFF.

The chain employs TRBV24-1 and TRBJ1-5; possible D gene TRBD1, 6 bases. V gave up 7 bases and J gave up 4 bases, with 13 bases separating them. Germline CDR1 KGHDR, CDR2 SFDVKD. This CDR3 comprises 14 residues. The CDR3 DNA reads as TGTGCCACCAGAGGGCCAGGGGCAAATCAGCCCCAGCATTTT. Protein product: CATRGPGANQPQHF.

V and J are TRBV10-3 and TRBJ1-2, with a possible D match to TRBD1 (6 bases). With 2 bases removed from V and 4 bases from J, the gap between germline ends came to 8 bases. Germline V gives CDR1 ENHRY, CDR2 SYGVKD. The CDR3 loop spans 13 amino acids. The CDR3 sequence: CAISEGRGYGYTF. In DNA, the CDR3 is TGTGCCATCAGTGAGGGCAGGGGCTATGGCTACACCTTC.

The chain combines TRBV6-2 or TRBV6-3 with TRBJ2-5; 15 nucleotides line up with TRBD2. Germline CDR1 MNHEY, CDR2 SVGEGT. The V segment lost 2 bases and the J segment 4 bases; nucleotides outside the gene matches: 8. This CDR3 contains 18 residues. The CDR3 here is CASSYPPGLAGGVETQYF. DNA for the CDR3: TGTGCCAGCAGTTACCCCCCGGGACTAGCGGGAGGTGTAGAGACCCAGTACTTC.

The rearrangement joins TRBV6-5 to TRBJ1-2, with D possibly TRBD1 on 5 matching bases. V was cut by 7 bases and J by 1 base, with 13 bases left in between. CDR1 is MNHEY, CDR2 SVGAGI, per germline. This CDR3 has 14 amino acids. The CDR3 bases are TGTGCCAGCACTAACCAGGGAATTAACTATGGCTACACCTTC. This gives the protein CASTNQGINYGYTF.

The CDR3 DNA reads as TGTGCCAGTAGACGGACTAGTAGTCGTGAGCAGTTCTTC. Translation gives CASRRTSSREQFF. The V gene is TRBV19, the J gene TRBJ2-1, with TRBD2 identical over 7 bases. Germline loops: CDR1 LNHDA, CDR2 SQIVND (reference sequence). V lost 6 bases to trimming and J lost 9 bases; unmatched junction nucleotides: 8. This CDR3 spans 13 amino acids.